The TCR beta chain under discussion was sequenced for a study of T cells in Graves' hyperthyroidism and ophthalmopathy. The source material, RNA transcripts, was used to amplify TCR beta CDR3 regions. The study used the HTBI primer set for a first-round RT-PCR of the TCR CDR3. TCRdb re-called the multiplex PCR reads with MiXCR, one entry per CDR3 protein. The top ten clones hold 25% to 30% of a sample with 400,000 or so distinct CDR3 sequences, over 12% of them seen once. For the diagnoses, clinical symptoms, serum thyroxine and TRAb, thyroid ultrasound and orbital computed tomography were used. CDR1 is SGHAT and CDR2 is FQNNGV in the germline V gene. V shed 4 bases and J shed 6 bases, with 12 bases lying between them. The CDR3 extends over 13 amino acids. The table lists this clonotype with a few counts. Its antigen is unknown. Study findings and constraints: Ophthalmopathy was told apart from stable hyperthyroidism by a 13 V-J model.

The genes are TRBV11-2 and TRBJ1-1, with a possible D match to TRBD1 (5 bases). Sequenced: blood. The receptor comes from a man aged 50 to 60 with Graves' ophthalmopathy. CDR3 nucleotide sequence: TGTGCCAGCAGCTCCCCAGGGCCGGCTGAAGCTTTCTTT. It codes for CASSSPGPAEAFF.